These 6 T cell receptor beta chains originate from one sample sequenced in a study of OX40 agonist ivuxolimab in advanced cancers. The protocol was immunoSEQ multiplex PCR, while the TCRdb copy is restricted to in-frame clones and leaves out a portion. The sample lists 55,000 to 85,000 clones, more than 80% seen once, with 2.5% to 3% in the top ten. The starting material was CD4+ or CD8+ T cells sorted from blood, obtained in a trial of the OX40 agonist ivuxolimab. The receptors originated from an adult with an advanced solid tumor such as melanoma, head and neck, liver or kidney cancer.

Written as DNA, the CDR3 is TGTGCCAGCAGTGAAGGGCCATACACCGGGGAGCTGTTTTTT. Amino acid sequence: CASSEGPYTGELFF. The chain links TRBV6-1 to TRBJ2-2; D call uncertain. Trimming took off 1 base at V and 3 bases at J, with 6 bases between the two ends. Germline-derived CDR1 and CDR2 are MNHNS and SASEGT. The CDR3 extends over 14 amino acids.

The V and J genes are TRBV27 and TRBJ1-2; 7 bases fit TRBD1. The CDR3 is 15 amino acids. V was pared by 7 bases and J by 2 bases, with 10 bases of the junction left unmatched. The germline CDR1 and CDR2 sequences are MNHEY and SMNVEV (reference sequence). This CDR3 reads CASTLTGRENYGYTF. The CDR3 bases are TGTGCCAGCACCCTGACAGGGAGGGAGAACTATGGCTACACCTTC.

V gene TRBV28 combines with J gene TRBJ2-5; 7 bases fit TRBD2. CDR1 MDHEN and CDR2 SYDVKM come from the germline V gene. The CDR3 length is 17 residues. V gave up 1 base and J gave up 5 bases; unmatched junction bases: 13. The CDR3 spells CASSLSTSLGSFETQYF. CDR3 nucleotide sequence: TGTGCCAGCAGTTTATCGACTAGCCTTGGTTCTTTCGAGACCCAGTACTTC.

The chain is built from TRBV5-1 and TRBJ2-3; TRBD2 matches 8 bases. V lost 0 bases and J lost 6; bases outside the gene matches: 6. This CDR3 contains 15 residues. Germline V gene lookup returns CDR1 SGHRS and CDR2 YFSETQ. CDR3 sequence (DNA): TGCGCCAGCAGCTTGGACGGGGGGGCTGAGGATACGCAGTATTTT. Its translation is CASSLDGGAEDTQYF.

The rearrangement links TRBV19 to TRBJ2-7, with 7 bases matching TRBD1. V trimming: 2 bases; J trimming: 6 bases; junction bases outside the gene matches: 10. From germline, CDR1 is LNHDA and CDR2 SQIVND (reference sequence). The CDR3 spans 15 residues. The CDR3 here is CASSISHRGSVEQYF. The CDR3 DNA reads TGTGCCAGTAGTATATCCCACAGGGGCTCGGTCGAGCAGTACTTC.

J is TRBJ1-2 and V is TRBV5-1; 10 bases align to TRBD1. V trimming: 4 bases; J trimming: 9 bases; junction bases outside the gene matches: 12. Germline V gene sequence: CDR1 SGHRS, CDR2 YFSETQ. This CDR3 has 15 amino acids. In DNA, the CDR3 is TGCGCCAGCAGCGTGGAATCCGGGACAGGGGCAAGCTACACCTTC. This translates into CASSVESGTGASYTF.